Sequencing of this TCR beta chain was carried out in a study of blood T cell repertoires in COVID-19. Across the whole study: Both acute and convalescent COVID-19 samples were obtained from the United States, Italy and Spain. Nucleic acid was either cDNA or gDNA, and it came from T cells, B-cell-depleted T cells, or PBMCs.

Germline V gene data show CDR1 as KGHSH and CDR2 as LQKENI. There are 13 residues in the CDR3. The V end lost 5 bases, the J end lost 3 bases, and 10 bases lay between the germline ends. This clone was observed once. In the authors' workflow: Reference gene primer amplification yielded estimated nucleated cell counts. This table comes from immunoSEQ multiplex PCR, and its TCRdb copy is limited to in-frame clones, with some not included. V and J calls and clone size are as listed in that table; D and trimming were resolved from the DNA. The data show 260,000 or so clones, around 90% seen once. The sequencing input was peripheral blood. The chain combines TRBV18 with TRBJ1-2; D is unresolved. The TCR comes from a human donor in a cohort sampled during active COVID-19. The CDR3 loop is CASSGSQDYGYTF. The CDR3 coding sequence is TGTGCCAGCTCAGGGTCGCAGGACTATGGCTACACCTTC.